This passage covers 6 T cell receptor beta chains from one sample sequenced in a study of T cell changes during pregnancy in multiple sclerosis. Sequenced by immunoSEQ multiplex PCR; TCRdb stores in-frame clones only, minus some. The sample has around 40,000 clones, 90% seen once. This specimen consisted of CD4+ T cells from peripheral blood mononuclear cells, obtained in the second trimester of pregnancy. These receptor sequences come from a female donor with multiple sclerosis, enrolled in a pregnancy study.

J is TRBJ2-5 and V is TRBV30; 8 bases match TRBD1. V was clipped by 7 bases and J by 4 bases; unmatched bases: 11. Germline values: CDR1 GTSNPN, CDR2 SVGIG (reference sequence). The CDR3 length is 14 residues. The CDR3 here is CASELQGGGETQYF. CDR3 coding DNA: TGTGCCTCCGAGCTACAGGGGGGAGGAGAGACCCAGTACTTC.

J is TRBJ1-1 and V is TRBV10-1; 12 nucleotides align to TRBD1. Germline values: CDR1 WNHNN, CDR2 SYGVQD (reference sequence). J gave up 4 bases and V 2 bases, and 8 bases lay outside the gene matches. CDR3 length: 17 amino acids. In DNA form, the CDR3 reads TGCGCCAGCAGTGAGCGGGACAGGGGGCAATGGAGCACTGAAGCTTTCTTT. The encoded protein is CASSERDRGQWSTEAFF.

This chain links TRBV19 with TRBJ1-1, with 9 bases matching TRBD1. Per germline, CDR1 LNHDA and CDR2 SQIVND (reference sequence). J gave up 0 bases and V 6 bases, and 8 bases lay outside the gene matches. The CDR3 consists of 16 residues. The CDR3 loop is CASSPWTGDLNTEAFF. For the CDR3, the DNA is TGTGCCAGTAGCCCGTGGACAGGGGACCTGAACACTGAAGCTTTCTTT.

The rearrangement links TRBV29-1 to TRBJ1-1; a weak D match, TRBD1 (6 bases). Between the trimmed V and J ends, which lost 8 bases and 6 bases, there was a span of 22 bases. In germline, CDR1 is SQVTM, CDR2 ANQGSEA. The CDR3 sequence is 14 residues long. The CDR3 nucleotides are TGCAGCTTGCACCGGGGACATAATAGCCCTGAAGCTTTCTTT. This encodes CSLHRGHNSPEAFF.

This clone appeared a few times. The V gene is TRBV4-3, the J gene TRBJ2-5; a weak D match, TRBD2 (6 bases). V was clipped by 0 bases and J by 5 bases, with 13 bases between them. This CDR3 contains 15 residues. The V gene's germline CDR1 is LGHNA and CDR2 YSLEER. The CDR3 here is CASSQDPRGGETQYF. The CDR3 nucleotides read TGCGCCAGCAGCCAAGATCCGCGGGGCGGGGAGACCCAGTACTTC.

This chain uses TRBV5-1 with TRBJ2-1; TRBD2 matches at 9 bases. The J segment lost 0 bases and the V segment lost 4 bases, leaving 11 bases of the junction unmatched. Germline values: CDR1 SGHRS, CDR2 YFSETQ. The CDR3 covers 18 residues. The CDR3 is CASSIGASGTSSYNEQFF. Written as DNA, the CDR3 is TGCGCCAGCAGCATCGGGGCTAGCGGGACCAGCTCCTACAATGAGCAGTTCTTC.